In its sample, the clone carrying this TCR beta chain was seen once. The data were taken from a study of immune cell composition in non-small cell lung cancer. Trimming stripped 8 bases from V and 6 bases from J, with 13 bases between. The CDR3 is 12 amino acids. Germline assignment: CDR1 LNHDA and CDR2 SQIVND (reference sequence). Template was genomic DNA from frozen, unsorted single-cell suspensions. Data came from immunoSEQ multiplex PCR; TCRdb stores just in-frame clones and leaves some out. There are 3,500 to 4,500 clones in the sample; almost 70% occur only once, and about 7.8% lies in the top ten.

The sequence derives from a human donor with non-small cell lung cancer. The rearrangement uses TRBV19 and TRBJ1-2, with D possibly TRBD1 on 5 matching bases. Sequencing was done on a sample of lung tumor tissue. The DNA for the CDR3 is TGTGCCAGTGGCTACAGGATAAATGGCTACACCTTC. Amino acid sequence: CASGYRINGYTF.